This T cell receptor (beta chain) was identified in a study of glioma-infiltrating T cells after dendritic cell vaccination. The CDR3 sequence is 15 residues long. Trimming removed 2 bases from V and 5 bases from J; junction bases left unmatched: 3. Germline values: CDR1 SGHRS, CDR2 YFSETQ. Sequenced by immunoSEQ multiplex PCR; TCRdb stores in-frame clones only, minus some. The sample lists 90,000 or so clones; about 83% were seen once. The chain links TRBV5-1 to TRBJ2-2, with 10 bases matching TRBD1. This clonotype was obtained from a human donor with glioblastoma. Sequences were derived from blood, sampled before dendritic cell vaccination. As DNA, the CDR3 is TGCGCCAGCAGCTTCGTGGACAGGGGGACCGGGGAGCTGTTTTTT. Protein: CASSFVDRGTGELFF.